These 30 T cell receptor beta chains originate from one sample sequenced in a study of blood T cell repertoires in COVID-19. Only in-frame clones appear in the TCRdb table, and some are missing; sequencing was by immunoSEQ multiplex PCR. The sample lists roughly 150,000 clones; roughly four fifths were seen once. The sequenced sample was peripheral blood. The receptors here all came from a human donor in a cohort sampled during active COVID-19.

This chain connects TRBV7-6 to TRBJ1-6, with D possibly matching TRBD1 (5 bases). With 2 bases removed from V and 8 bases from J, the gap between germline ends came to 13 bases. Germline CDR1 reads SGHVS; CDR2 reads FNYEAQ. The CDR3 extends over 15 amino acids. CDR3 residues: CASSLTSLGDSPLHF. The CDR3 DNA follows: TGTGCCAGCAGCTTAACCAGCCTAGGGGATTCACCCCTCCACTTT.

The CDR3: CASSSSGGYEQYF. For the CDR3, the DNA is TGTGCCAGCAGCTCTAGCGGGGGGTACGAGCAGTACTTC. The chain couples TRBV3-1 (or the pseudogene TRBV3-2) to TRBJ2-7; 11 nucleotides line up with TRBD2. Germline V gene sequence: CDR1 LGHDT, CDR2 YNNKEL (reference sequence). Trimming took 5 bases from V and 4 from J; bases not matched to a gene: 1. The CDR3 covers 13 residues.

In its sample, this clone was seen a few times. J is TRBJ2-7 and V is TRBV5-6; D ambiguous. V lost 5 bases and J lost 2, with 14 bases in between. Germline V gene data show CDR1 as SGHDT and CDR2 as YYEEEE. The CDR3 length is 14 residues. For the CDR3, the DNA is TGTGCCAGCAGTCCCCGTCTCAGCGCCTACGAGCAGTACTTC. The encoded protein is CASSPRLSAYEQYF.

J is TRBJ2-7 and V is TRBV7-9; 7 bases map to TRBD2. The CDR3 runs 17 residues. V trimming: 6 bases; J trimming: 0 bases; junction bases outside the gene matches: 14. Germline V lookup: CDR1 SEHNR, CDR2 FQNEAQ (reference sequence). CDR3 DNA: TGTGCCAGCAGGCGCTCCCTCGGACTAGAAAGCTCCTACGAGCAGTACTTC. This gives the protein CASRRSLGLESSYEQYF.

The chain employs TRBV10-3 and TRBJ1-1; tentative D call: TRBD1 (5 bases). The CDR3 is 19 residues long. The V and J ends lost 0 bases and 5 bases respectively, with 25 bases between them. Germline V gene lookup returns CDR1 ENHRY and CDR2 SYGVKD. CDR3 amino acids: CAISESVSGWAGVETEAFF. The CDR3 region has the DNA TGTGCCATCAGTGAGTCCGTCAGTGGGTGGGCGGGGGTCGAAACTGAAGCTTTCTTT.

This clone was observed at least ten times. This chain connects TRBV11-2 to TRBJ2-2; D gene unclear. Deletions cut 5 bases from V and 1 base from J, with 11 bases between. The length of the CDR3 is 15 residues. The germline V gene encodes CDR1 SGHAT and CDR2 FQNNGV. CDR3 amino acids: CASSVSGVNTGELFF. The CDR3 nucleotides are TGTGCCAGCAGCGTGAGTGGAGTGAACACCGGGGAGCTGTTTTTT. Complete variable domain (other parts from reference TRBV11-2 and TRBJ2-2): EAGVAQSPRYKIIEKRQSVAFWCNPISGHATLYWYQQILGQGPKLLIQFQNNGVVDDSQLPKDRFSAERLKGVDSTLKIQPAKLEDSAVYLCASSVSGVNTGELFFGEGSRLTVL.

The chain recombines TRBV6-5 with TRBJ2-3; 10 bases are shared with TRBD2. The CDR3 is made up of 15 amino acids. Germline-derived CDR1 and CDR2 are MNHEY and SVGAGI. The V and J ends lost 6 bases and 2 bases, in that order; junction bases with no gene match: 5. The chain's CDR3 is CASRQLAGNTDTQYF. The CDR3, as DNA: TGTGCCAGCAGGCAACTAGCGGGGAACACAGATACGCAGTATTTT.

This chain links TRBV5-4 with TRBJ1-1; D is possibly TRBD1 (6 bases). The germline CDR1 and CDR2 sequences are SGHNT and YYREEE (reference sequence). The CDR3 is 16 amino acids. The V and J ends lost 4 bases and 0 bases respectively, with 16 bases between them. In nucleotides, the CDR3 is TGTGCCAGCAGCCCCAGGGGTAAGGGGGTGAACACTGAAGCTTTCTTT. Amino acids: CASSPRGKGVNTEAFF.

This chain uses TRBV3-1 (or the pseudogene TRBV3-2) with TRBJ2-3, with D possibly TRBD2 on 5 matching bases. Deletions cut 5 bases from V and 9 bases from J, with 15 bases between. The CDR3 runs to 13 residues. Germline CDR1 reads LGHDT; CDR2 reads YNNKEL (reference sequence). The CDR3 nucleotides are TGTGCCAGCAGCTTCCCGGGAACCGAGACGCAGTATTTT. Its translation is CASSFPGTETQYF.

In DNA, the CDR3 is TGTGCCAGGCACGGACGGGATGAAGCTTTCTTT. Protein sequence: CARHGRDEAFF. This chain uses TRBV27 with TRBJ1-1; no clear D gene. Trimming cost V 9 bases and J 7 bases, with 12 bases left between them. The V gene's germline CDR1 is MNHEY and CDR2 SMNVEV (reference sequence). The CDR3 extends over 11 amino acids.

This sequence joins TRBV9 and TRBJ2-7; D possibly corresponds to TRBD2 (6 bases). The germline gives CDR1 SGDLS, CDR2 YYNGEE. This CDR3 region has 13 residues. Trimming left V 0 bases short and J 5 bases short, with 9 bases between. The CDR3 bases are TGTGCCAGCAGCGTAGCTGGGGGGAACGAGCAGTACTTC. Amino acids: CASSVAGGNEQYF.

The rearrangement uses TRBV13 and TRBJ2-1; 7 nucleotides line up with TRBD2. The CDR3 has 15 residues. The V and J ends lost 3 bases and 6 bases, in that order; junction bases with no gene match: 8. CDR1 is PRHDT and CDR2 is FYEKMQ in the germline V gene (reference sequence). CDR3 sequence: CASSLGGPDFNEQFF. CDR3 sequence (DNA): TGTGCCAGCAGCTTGGGAGGGCCGGATTTCAATGAGCAGTTCTTC.

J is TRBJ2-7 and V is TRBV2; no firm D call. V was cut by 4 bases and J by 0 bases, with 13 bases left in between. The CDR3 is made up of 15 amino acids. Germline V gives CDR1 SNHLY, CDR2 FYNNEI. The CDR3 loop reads CASSAVLVSSYEQYF. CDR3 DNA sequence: TGTGCCAGCAGTGCGGTCTTGGTGAGCTCCTACGAGCAGTACTTC.

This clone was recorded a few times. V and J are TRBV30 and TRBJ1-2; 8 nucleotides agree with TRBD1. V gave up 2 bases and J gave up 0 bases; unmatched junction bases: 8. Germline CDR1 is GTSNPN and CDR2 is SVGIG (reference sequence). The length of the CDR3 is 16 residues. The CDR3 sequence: CAWSLAGGAPNYGYTF. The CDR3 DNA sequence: TGTGCCTGGAGTTTGGCAGGGGGCGCCCCTAACTATGGCTACACCTTC.

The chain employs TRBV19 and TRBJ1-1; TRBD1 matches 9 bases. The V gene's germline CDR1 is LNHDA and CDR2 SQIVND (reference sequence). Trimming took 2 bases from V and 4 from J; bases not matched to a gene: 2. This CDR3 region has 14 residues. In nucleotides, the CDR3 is TGTGCCAGTAGTATAACAGGGGGCCTCACTGAAGCTTTCTTT. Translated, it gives CASSITGGLTEAFF.

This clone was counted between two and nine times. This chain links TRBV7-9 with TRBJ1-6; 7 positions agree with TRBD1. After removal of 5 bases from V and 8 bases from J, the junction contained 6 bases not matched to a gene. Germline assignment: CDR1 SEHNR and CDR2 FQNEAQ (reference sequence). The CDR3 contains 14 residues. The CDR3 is CASSRQGGDSPLHF. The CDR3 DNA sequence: TGTGCCAGCAGCCGACAGGGCGGGGATTCACCCCTCCACTTT.

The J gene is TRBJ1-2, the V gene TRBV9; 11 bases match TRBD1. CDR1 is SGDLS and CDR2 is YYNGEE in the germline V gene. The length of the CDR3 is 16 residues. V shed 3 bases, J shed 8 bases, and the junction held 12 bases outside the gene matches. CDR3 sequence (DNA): TGTGCCAGCAGCGCAGCGCCGGACAGGGGGCGTTTGGGCTACACCTTC. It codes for CASSAAPDRGRLGYTF.

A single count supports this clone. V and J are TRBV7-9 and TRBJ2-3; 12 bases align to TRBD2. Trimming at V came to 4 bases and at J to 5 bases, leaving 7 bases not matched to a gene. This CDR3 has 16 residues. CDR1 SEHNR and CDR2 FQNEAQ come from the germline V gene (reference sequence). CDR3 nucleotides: TGTGCCAGCAGCTCCCTACTAGCGGGAGGTGAAGATACGCAGTATTTT. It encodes CASSSLLAGGEDTQYF.

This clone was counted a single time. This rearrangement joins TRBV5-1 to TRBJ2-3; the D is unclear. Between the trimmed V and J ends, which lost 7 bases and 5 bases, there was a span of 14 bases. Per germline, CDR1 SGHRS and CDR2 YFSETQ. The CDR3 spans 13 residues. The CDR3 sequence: CASVAGTEDTQYF. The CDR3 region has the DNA TGCGCCAGCGTTGCTGGCACAGAAGATACGCAGTATTTT.

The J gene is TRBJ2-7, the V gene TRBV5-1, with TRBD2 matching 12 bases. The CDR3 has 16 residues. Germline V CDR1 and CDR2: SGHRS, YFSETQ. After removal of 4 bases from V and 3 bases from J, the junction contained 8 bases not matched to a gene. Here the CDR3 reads CASSTRLGLAGYEQYF. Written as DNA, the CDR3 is TGCGCCAGCAGCACCCGACTGGGACTAGCGGGCTACGAGCAGTACTTC.

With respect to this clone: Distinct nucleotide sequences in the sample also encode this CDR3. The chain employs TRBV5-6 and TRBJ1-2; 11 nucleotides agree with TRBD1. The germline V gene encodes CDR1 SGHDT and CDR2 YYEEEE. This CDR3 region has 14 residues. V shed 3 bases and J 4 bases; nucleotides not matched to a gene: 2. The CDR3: CASSSGTGGYGYTF. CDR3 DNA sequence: TGTGCCAGCAGCTCGGGGACAGGGGGCTATGGCTACACCTTC.

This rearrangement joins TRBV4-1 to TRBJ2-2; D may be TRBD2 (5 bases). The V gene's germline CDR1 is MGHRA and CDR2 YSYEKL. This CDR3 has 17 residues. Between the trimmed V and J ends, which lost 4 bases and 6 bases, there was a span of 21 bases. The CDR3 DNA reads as TGCGCCAGCAGCCTCGGTCCGCCGGGATATAGTTCCGGGGAGCTGTTTTTT. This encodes CASSLGPPGYSSGELFF.

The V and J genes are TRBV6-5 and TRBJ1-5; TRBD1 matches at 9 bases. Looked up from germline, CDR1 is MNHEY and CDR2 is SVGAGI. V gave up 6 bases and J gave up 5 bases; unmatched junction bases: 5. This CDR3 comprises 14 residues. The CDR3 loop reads CASRSGTGYQPQHF. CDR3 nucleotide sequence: TGTGCCAGCAGGTCCGGGACAGGGTATCAGCCCCAGCATTTT.

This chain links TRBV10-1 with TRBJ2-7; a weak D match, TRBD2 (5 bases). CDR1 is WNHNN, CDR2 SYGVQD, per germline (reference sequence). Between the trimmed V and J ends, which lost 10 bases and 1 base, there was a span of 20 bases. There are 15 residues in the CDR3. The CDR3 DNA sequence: TGCGCCACCAGCCGCGGGCGACCGAGTTCCTACGAGCAGTACTTC. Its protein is CATSRGRPSSYEQYF.

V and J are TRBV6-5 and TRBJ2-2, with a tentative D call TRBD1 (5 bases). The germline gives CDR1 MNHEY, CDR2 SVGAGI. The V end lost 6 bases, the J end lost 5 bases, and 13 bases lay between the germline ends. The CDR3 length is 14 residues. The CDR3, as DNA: TGTGCCAGCAGAAACTCAGGGCCGACCGGGGAGCTGTTTTTT. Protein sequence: CASRNSGPTGELFF.

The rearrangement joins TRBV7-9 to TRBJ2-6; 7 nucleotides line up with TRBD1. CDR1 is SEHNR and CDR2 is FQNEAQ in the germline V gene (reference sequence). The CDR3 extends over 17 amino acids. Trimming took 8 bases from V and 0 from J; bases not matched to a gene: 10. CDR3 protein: CASRAGTASSGANVLTF. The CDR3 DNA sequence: TGTGCCAGCCGGGCTGGGACAGCAAGCTCTGGGGCCAACGTCCTGACTTTC.

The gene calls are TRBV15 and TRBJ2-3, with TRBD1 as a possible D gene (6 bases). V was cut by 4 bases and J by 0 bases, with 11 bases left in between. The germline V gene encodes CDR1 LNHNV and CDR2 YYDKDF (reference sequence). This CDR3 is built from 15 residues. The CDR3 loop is CATSIGTRSTDTQYF. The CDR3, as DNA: TGTGCCACCAGCATTGGGACACGAAGCACAGATACGCAGTATTTT. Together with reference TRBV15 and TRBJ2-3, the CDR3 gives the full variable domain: DAMVIQNPRYQVTQFGKPVTLSCSQTLNHNVMYWYQQKSSQAPKLLFHYYDKDFNNEADTPDNFQSRRPNTSFCFLDIRSPGLGDTAMYLCATSIGTRSTDTQYFGPGTRLTVL.

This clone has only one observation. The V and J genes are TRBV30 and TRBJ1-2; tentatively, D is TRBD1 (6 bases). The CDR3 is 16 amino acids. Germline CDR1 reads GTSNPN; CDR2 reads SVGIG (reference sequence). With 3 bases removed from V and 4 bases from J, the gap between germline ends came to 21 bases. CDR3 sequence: CAWRPTPGRGIYGYTF. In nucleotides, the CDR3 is TGTGCCTGGAGACCCACCCCAGGGAGGGGGATCTATGGCTACACCTTC.

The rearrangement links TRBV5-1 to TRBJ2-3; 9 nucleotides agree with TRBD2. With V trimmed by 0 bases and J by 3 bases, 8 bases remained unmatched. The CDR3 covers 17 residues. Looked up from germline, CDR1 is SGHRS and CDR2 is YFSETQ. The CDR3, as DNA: TGCGCCAGCAGCTTGGGTTCTAGCGGGATGGGGACAGATACGCAGTATTTT. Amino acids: CASSLGSSGMGTDTQYF.

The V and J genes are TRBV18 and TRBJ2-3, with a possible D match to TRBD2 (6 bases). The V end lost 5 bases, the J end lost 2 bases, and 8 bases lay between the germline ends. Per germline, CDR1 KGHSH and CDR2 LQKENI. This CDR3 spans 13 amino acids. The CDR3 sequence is CASSGGNTDTQYF. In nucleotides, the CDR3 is TGTGCCAGCTCAGGAGGGAACACAGATACGCAGTATTTT. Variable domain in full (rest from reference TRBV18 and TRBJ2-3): NAGVMQNPRHLVRRRGQEARLRCSPMKGHSHVYWYRQLPEEGLKFMVYLQKENIIDESGMPKERFSAEFPKEGPSILRIQQVVRGDSAAYFCASSGGNTDTQYFGPGTRLTVL.